Sequencing of this TCR beta chain was carried out in a study of shared clonotypes between healthy human individuals. This table comes from immunoSEQ multiplex PCR, and its TCRdb copy is limited to in-frame clones, with some not included. The sample carries some 800,000 clones, about 92% recorded once. The naive CD8 population came from CD45RO-negative cells selected for CCR7, without terminally differentiated effector memory CD45RA+ cells. This clone was detected only once. The receptor's source is a man aged 25 to 40 in good health. Material: naive CD8+ T cells sorted from blood.

The CDR3 spells CASTSGTYNEQFF. DNA for the CDR3: TGTGCCAGTACCAGCGGGACTTACAATGAGCAGTTCTTC. V usage is TRBV27 and J usage is TRBJ2-1; 7 bases map to TRBD2. Trimming took 9 bases from V and 4 from J; bases not matched to a gene: 6. This CDR3 has 13 residues. Looked up from germline, CDR1 is MNHEY and CDR2 is SMNVEV (reference sequence).